The 32 T cell receptor beta chains in this list originate from one sample, sequenced in a study of OX40 agonist ivuxolimab in advanced cancers. Sequencing used immunoSEQ multiplex PCR; TCRdb keeps in-frame clones, though not all of them. This table holds some 32,000 clones, 84% found once. The material was CD4+ or CD8+ T cells sorted from blood, obtained in a trial of the OX40 agonist ivuxolimab. These receptors were collected from an adult with an advanced solid tumor such as melanoma, head and neck, liver or kidney cancer.

V and J are TRBV7-9 and TRBJ2-2; 8 positions agree with TRBD2. The CDR3 contains 15 residues. Germline V CDR1 and CDR2: SEHNR, FQNEAQ (reference sequence). The junction had 8 bases not matched to a gene; V was cut back by 9 bases and J by 2 bases. CDR3 sequence reads: CAREAGALNTGELFF. In DNA form, the CDR3 reads TGTGCCAGGGAAGCGGGGGCCCTAAACACCGGGGAGCTGTTTTTT. Full variable domain (missing parts from reference TRBV7-9 and TRBJ2-2): DTGVSQNPRHKITKRGQNVTFRCDPISEHNRLYWYRQTLGQGPEFLTYFQNEAQLEKSRLLSDRFSAERPKGSFSTLEIQRTEQGDSAMYLCAREAGALNTGELFFGEGSRLTVL.

The chain recombines TRBV27 with TRBJ1-1; 7 nucleotides match TRBD1. This CDR3 comprises 13 residues. V trimming: 6 bases; J trimming: 4 bases; junction bases outside the gene matches: 5. The germline gives CDR1 MNHEY, CDR2 SMNVEV (reference sequence). The CDR3 spells CASRLTGRTEAFF. Written as DNA, the CDR3 is TGTGCCAGCAGACTGACAGGGCGCACTGAAGCTTTCTTT.

This chain links TRBV5-1 with TRBJ2-7, with a tentative D call TRBD2 (7 bases). Trimming cost V 0 bases and J 2 bases, with 9 bases left between them. The germline V gene encodes CDR1 SGHRS and CDR2 YFSETQ. The CDR3 sequence is 14 residues long. The CDR3 DNA reads TGCGCCAGCAGCTTGGCGGGGGGCACCTACGAGCAGTACTTC. Translated, it gives CASSLAGGTYEQYF.

The rearrangement joins TRBV29-1 to TRBJ1-3; D uncertain. The germline gives CDR1 SQVTM, CDR2 ANQGSEA. CDR3 length equals 16 residues. V was cut by 3 bases and J by 4 bases, with 19 bases left in between. The CDR3 DNA follows: TGCAGCGTTGACGGTCACAGTTTAGGGTTCGGAAACACCATATATTTT. The encoded protein is CSVDGHSLGFGNTIYF.

The chain uses TRBV13 and TRBJ2-2; TRBD2 matches at 10 bases. Germline values: CDR1 PRHDT, CDR2 FYEKMQ (reference sequence). The length of the CDR3 is 16 residues. The junction had 6 bases not matched to a gene; V was cut back by 5 bases and J by 3 bases. CDR3 bases: TGTGCCAGCAGCGGCGGACTAGCGGACTACACCGGGGAGCTGTTTTTT. It encodes CASSGGLADYTGELFF.

The chain uses TRBV4-1 and TRBJ2-3; TRBD2 agrees at 9 bases. Germline lookup yields CDR1 MGHRA and CDR2 YSYEKL. With V trimmed by 0 bases and J by 4 bases, 5 bases remained unmatched. CDR3 length: 16 amino acids. Written as DNA, the CDR3 is TGCGCCAGCAGCCAAGAAGCGGGGGGAGTAGCAGATACGCAGTATTTT. Translation: CASSQEAGGVADTQYF.

This sequence joins TRBV10-1 and TRBJ2-5, with 15 bases lining up with TRBD2. V lost 6 bases, J lost 1 base, and 9 bases stayed unmatched. Looked up from germline, CDR1 is WNHNN and CDR2 is SYGVQD (reference sequence). This CDR3 has 18 amino acids. CDR3 in amino acids: CASSAGLAGGNVQETQYF. CDR3 DNA sequence: TGCGCCAGCAGCGCCGGACTAGCGGGAGGGAACGTCCAAGAGACCCAGTACTTC.

The chain couples TRBV6-5 to TRBJ1-1; D uncertain. Germline CDR1 MNHEY, CDR2 SVGAGI. This CDR3 has 14 residues. Trimming shortened V by 6 bases and J by 0 bases, and 11 bases separated the two germline ends. The CDR3 DNA reads TGTGCCAGCAGCGAGGATTACATGAACACTGAAGCTTTCTTT. It yields the protein CASSEDYMNTEAFF.

The chain links TRBV2 to TRBJ2-1; D is unresolved. Trimming removed 3 bases from V and 6 bases from J, with 3 bases in between. Germline V gives CDR1 SNHLY, CDR2 FYNNEI. The CDR3 has 11 amino acids. The CDR3 protein is CASSETNEQFF. The CDR3 nucleotides are TGTGCCAGCAGTGAGACCAATGAGCAGTTCTTC.

The CDR3 DNA reads as TGTGCCACCTGGTGGGCCGGGGAGCTGTTTTTT. Translating gives CATWWAGELFF. This chain uses TRBV6-5 with TRBJ2-2; D ambiguous. Germline lookup yields CDR1 MNHEY and CDR2 SVGAGI. Trimming cost V 10 bases and J 6 bases, with 9 bases left between them. This CDR3 has 11 amino acids.

J is TRBJ1-2 and V is TRBV11-2; the D gene is possibly TRBD1 (5 bases). Germline loops: CDR1 SGHAT, CDR2 FQNNGV. The V end lost 4 bases, the J end lost 4 bases, and 19 bases lay between the germline ends. This CDR3 is 16 amino acids long. Written as DNA, the CDR3 is TGTGCCAGCAGCTCGGGAGTTGGGGGAGTGGGCTATGGCTACACCTTC. It specifies CASSSGVGGVGYGYTF. The full variable domain, rest sourced from reference TRBV11-2 and TRBJ1-2, is EAGVAQSPRYKIIEKRQSVAFWCNPISGHATLYWYQQILGQGPKLLIQFQNNGVVDDSQLPKDRFSAERLKGVDSTLKIQPAKLEDSAVYLCASSSGVGGVGYGYTFGSGTRLTVV.

The CDR3 spells CATSRGGNTEAFF. The CDR3, as DNA: TGTGCCACCAGCAGGGGAGGGAACACTGAAGCTTTCTTT. The V gene is TRBV15, the J gene TRBJ1-1; D unresolved. This CDR3 region has 13 residues. CDR1 and CDR2 from the germline V gene are LNHNV and YYDKDF (reference sequence). Trimming removed 3 bases at V and 1 base at J, with 6 bases between.

The CDR3 reads CASSAMGQETQYF. CDR3 nucleotides: TGTGCCAGCAGCGCCATGGGCCAGGAGACCCAGTACTTC. This chain uses TRBV7-9 with TRBJ2-5; D is unresolved. V was clipped by 5 bases and J by 5 bases, with 12 bases between them. This CDR3 is built from 13 residues. Per the germline V gene, CDR1 is SEHNR and CDR2 is FQNEAQ (reference sequence). Supplemented by reference TRBV7-9 and TRBJ2-5, the full variable domain reads DTGVSQNPRHKITKRGQNVTFRCDPISEHNRLYWYRQTLGQGPEFLTYFQNEAQLEKSRLLSDRFSAERPKGSFSTLEIQRTEQGDSAMYLCASSAMGQETQYFGPGTRLLVL.

By sample fraction, this clone is medium-sized. The chain recombines TRBV6-5 with TRBJ2-7, with D maybe TRBD1 (5 bases). Germline CDR1 MNHEY, CDR2 SVGAGI. Trimming stripped 7 bases from V and 3 bases from J, with 13 bases between. This CDR3 has 13 residues. The CDR3 DNA sequence: TGTGCCAGCACCCCCAGGCAGGGCTACGAGCAGTACTTC. Its protein product is CASTPRQGYEQYF.

This chain connects TRBV6-5 to TRBJ2-5; 7 bases fit TRBD1. CDR1 and CDR2 from the germline V gene are MNHEY and SVGAGI. CDR3 length equals 15 residues. Trimming cost V 0 bases and J 6 bases; bases outside gene matches: 7. For the CDR3, the DNA is TGTGCCAGCAGTTACTCCGGACAGGCTGTACAGACCCAGTACTTC. Translating gives CASSYSGQAVQTQYF.

V gene TRBV28 combines with J gene TRBJ2-1; TRBD2 aligns across 11 bases. V lost 7 bases, J lost 3 bases, and 8 bases stayed unmatched. The germline V gene has CDR1 MDHEN and CDR2 SYDVKM. The CDR3 runs 16 residues. The CDR3 bases are TGTGCCAGCAAACCTTTACTAGCGGGGGTCTACAATGAGCAGTTCTTC. Its protein product is CASKPLLAGVYNEQFF.

This chain uses TRBV11-2 with TRBJ1-6; D is unresolved. The CDR3 runs to 14 residues. Germline CDR1 SGHAT, CDR2 FQNNGV. Trimming stripped 3 bases from V and 7 bases from J, with 10 bases between. The CDR3 reads CASSFWDENSPLHF. The CDR3 nucleotides are TGTGCCAGCAGCTTCTGGGATGAAAATTCACCCCTCCACTTT.

V gene TRBV28 combines with J gene TRBJ1-5; D not resolved. V dropped 1 base and J dropped 3 bases, with 4 bases sitting between them. There are 13 residues in the CDR3. Germline values: CDR1 MDHEN, CDR2 SYDVKM. The CDR3 loop reads CASSLSPNQPQHF. For the CDR3, the DNA is TGTGCCAGCAGTTTATCCCCCAATCAGCCCCAGCATTTT.

J is TRBJ2-2 and V is TRBV4-1; D ambiguous. V was pared by 0 bases and J by 5 bases, with 7 bases between. Germline-derived CDR1 and CDR2 are MGHRA and YSYEKL. The CDR3 has 14 residues. The CDR3 loop is CASSQDTQTGELFF. CDR3 coding DNA: TGCGCCAGCAGCCAAGATACACAAACCGGGGAGCTGTTTTTT.

CDR3 residues: CAAFSGGGQETQYF. In nucleotides, the CDR3 is TGTGCCGCCTTTAGCGGTGGGGGACAAGAGACCCAGTACTTC. V gene TRBV10-3 combines with J gene TRBJ2-5, with a tentative D call TRBD2 (6 bases). Germline V gives CDR1 ENHRY, CDR2 SYGVKD. V lost 11 bases to trimming and J lost 2 bases, with 18 bases between them. The CDR3 sequence is 14 residues long.

This clone was counted a single time. This sequence joins TRBV11-2 and TRBJ1-2, with D perhaps matching TRBD1 (6 bases). This CDR3 is built from 13 residues. Germline CDR1 and CDR2: SGHAT and FQNNGV. V gave up 7 bases and J gave up 9 bases, with 18 bases separating them. The CDR3: CASTGTGIFSYTF. CDR3 sequence (DNA): TGTGCCAGCACCGGTACAGGGATCTTCAGCTACACCTTC.

The rearrangement uses TRBV6-5 and TRBJ2-1; possibly TRBD2 for D (5 bases). Germline V lookup: CDR1 MNHEY, CDR2 SVGAGI. The CDR3 consists of 16 residues. The germline V and J ends were trimmed by 2 bases and 0 bases, with 11 bases remaining between them. The CDR3 loop reads CASSYASFSSYNEQFF. The CDR3 coding sequence is TGTGCCAGCAGTTACGCTAGCTTCAGCTCCTACAATGAGCAGTTCTTC.

This chain connects TRBV28 to TRBJ1-6; D is unresolved. The germline V and J ends were trimmed by 2 bases and 13 bases, with 21 bases remaining between them. Germline CDR1 and CDR2: MDHEN and SYDVKM. This CDR3 is 16 amino acids long. CDR3 region: CASSLGGWLTPRPLHF. The CDR3 region has the DNA TGTGCCAGCAGTTTAGGCGGATGGTTAACTCCGAGGCCCCTCCACTTT. Drawing the rest from reference TRBV28 and TRBJ1-6, the complete variable domain is DVKVTQSSRYLVKRTGEKVFLECVQDMDHENMFWYRQDPGLGLRLIYFSYDVKMKEKGDIPEGYSVSREKKERFSLILESASTNQTSMYLCASSLGGWLTPRPLHFGNGTRLTVT.

The chain uses TRBV4-1 and TRBJ1-1; D gene unclear. This CDR3 region has 13 residues. With 0 bases removed from V and 8 bases from J, the gap between germline ends came to 10 bases. The germline gives CDR1 MGHRA, CDR2 YSYEKL. The CDR3 protein is CASSQESGEEAFF. The DNA for the CDR3 is TGCGCCAGCAGCCAAGAGTCCGGAGAAGAAGCTTTCTTT.

The chain joins TRBV27 to TRBJ1-5, with D possibly TRBD1 on 5 matching bases. The CDR3 runs 17 residues. Germline assignment: CDR1 MNHEY and CDR2 SMNVEV (reference sequence). Trimming left V 10 bases short and J 7 bases short, with 29 bases between. This chain's CDR3 is CAMDLSVGTVITQPQHF. Written as DNA, the CDR3 is TGTGCCATGGATTTGAGTGTAGGGACGGTGATCACGCAGCCCCAGCATTTT.

CDR3 in DNA: TGTGCCAGCAGGGGACTAGCGGGAGGGCCGTATGAGCAGTTCTTC. This gives the protein CASRGLAGGPYEQFF. The chain joins TRBV2 to TRBJ2-1; 16 bases line up with TRBD2. The germline CDR1 and CDR2 sequences are SNHLY and FYNNEI. V was clipped by 6 bases and J by 8 bases; unmatched bases: 4. The CDR3 has 15 residues. Together with reference TRBV2 and TRBJ2-1, the CDR3 gives the full variable domain: EPEVTQTPSHQVTQMGQEVILRCVPISNHLYFYWYRQILGQKVEFLVSFYNNEISEKSEIFDDQFSVERPDGSNFTLKIRSTKLEDSAMYFCASRGLAGGPYEQFFGPGTRLTVL.

This sequence joins TRBV29-1 and TRBJ2-5, with a tentative D call TRBD1 (6 bases). Trimming left V 0 bases short and J 7 bases short, with 9 bases between. CDR1 SQVTM and CDR2 ANQGSEA come from the germline V gene. The CDR3 extends over 12 amino acids. The CDR3 sequence is CSVEEVGATQYF. CDR3 nucleotides: TGCAGCGTTGAAGAGGTGGGGGCGACCCAGTACTTC.

This clone was seen only a few times. The chain uses TRBV5-5 and TRBJ2-7; D remains ambiguous. Per germline, CDR1 SGHKS and CDR2 YYEKEE (reference sequence). The V gene lost 0 bases and the J gene lost 6 bases, with 10 bases spanning the gap. This CDR3 spans 13 amino acids. The DNA for the CDR3 is TGTGCCAGCAGCTTGGCCTCCTTTCCCGAGCAGTACTTC. This gives the protein CASSLASFPEQYF.

The rearrangement uses TRBV7-6 and TRBJ2-1; D might be TRBD2 (6 bases). The germline V gene encodes CDR1 SGHVS and CDR2 FNYEAQ. CDR3 length: 16 residues. Between the trimmed V and J ends, which lost 4 bases and 0 bases, there was a span of 13 bases. DNA of the CDR3: TGTGCCAGCAGCTCTTCCGCGGGGAGCTCCTACAATGAGCAGTTCTTC. This gives the protein CASSSSAGSSYNEQFF. The entire variable domain, with the rest obtained from reference TRBV7-6 and TRBJ2-1, is as follows: GAGVSQSPRYKVTKRGQDVALRCDPISGHVSLYWYRQALGQGPEFLTYFNYEAQQDKSGLPNDRFSAERPEGSISTLTIQRTEQRDSAMYRCASSSSAGSSYNEQFFGPGTRLTVL.

This clone was counted only a few times. The gene calls are TRBV6-5 and TRBJ2-7; the D gene could be TRBD1 or TRBD2 (7 bases each). V was cut by 1 base and J by 4 bases, with 11 bases left in between. Germline V lookup: CDR1 MNHEY, CDR2 SVGAGI. CDR3 length: 14 residues. The CDR3 sequence is CASSYWEGAYEQYF. The CDR3 bases are TGTGCCAGCAGTTACTGGGAGGGGGCGTACGAGCAGTACTTC.

The rearrangement uses TRBV28 and TRBJ2-2, with TRBD1 matching over 7 bases. CDR1 is MDHEN and CDR2 is SYDVKM in the germline V gene. Trimming removed 5 bases from V and 0 bases from J; junction bases left unmatched: 18. The CDR3 extends over 20 amino acids. CDR3 region: CASSTSWAGGYQANTGELFF. The CDR3 region has the DNA TGTGCCAGCAGTACGTCTTGGGCAGGGGGTTACCAAGCGAACACCGGGGAGCTGTTTTTT.

The chain joins TRBV4-1 to TRBJ1-2; TRBD1 might be the D (6 bases). CDR1 and CDR2 from the germline V gene are MGHRA and YSYEKL. The CDR3 extends over 14 amino acids. The germline V and J ends were trimmed by 4 bases and 4 bases, with 13 bases remaining between them. This chain's CDR3 is CASSPGQTIYGYTF. The CDR3, as DNA: TGCGCCAGCAGCCCGGGACAAACGATCTATGGCTACACCTTC.